This T cell receptor (beta chain) was recorded in a study of cytomegalovirus exposure and HLA in healthy donors. Study-wide findings and caveats: In a later analysis, the majority of CMV-associated beta chains seemingly showed HLA restriction.

60 Vbeta and 13 Jbeta primers were used in PCR. Assay used: immunoSEQ multiplex PCR; TCRdb lists only in-frame clones, some missing. The data contain 110,000 to 150,000 clones, approximately 81% of them singletons. J gave up 5 bases and V 6 bases, and 7 bases lay outside the gene matches. Germline V CDR1 and CDR2: MNHEY, SVGAGI. The CDR3 is 15 amino acids. Points on this clone: As yet, its antigen is unknown.

This chain links TRBV6-5 with TRBJ2-5, with 12 bases that match TRBD2. The TCR comes from a woman aged 40 to 50 in good health and CMV-seropositive. Specimen: PBMCs. The CDR3 loop is CASSPTSGRAETQYF. The CDR3 DNA sequence: TGTGCCAGCAGCCCGACTAGCGGGAGAGCCGAGACCCAGTACTTC.